The entry that follows covers one T cell receptor beta chain sequence. This specimen comes from a study of OX40 agonist ivuxolimab in advanced cancers. Baseline was the first blood sampling point, followed by cycle 4 day 1 and cycle 7 day 1. Data came from immunoSEQ multiplex PCR; TCRdb stores just in-frame clones and leaves some out. The sample shows tens of thousands of clones, roughly 90% of them seen only once. This clonotype originated in an adult with an advanced solid tumor such as melanoma, head and neck, liver or kidney cancer. The source material was CD4+ or CD8+ T cells sorted from blood, sampled in a trial of the OX40 agonist ivuxolimab.

The CDR3 DNA follows: TGTGCCAGCAGCTTAGGGGAGTACAATGAGCAGTTCTTC. It yields the protein CASSLGEYNEQFF. The chain is built from TRBV7-2 and TRBJ2-1; possible D gene TRBD2, 5 bases. Trimming cost V 1 base and J 4 bases, with 5 bases left between them. The CDR3 totals 13 residues. CDR1 is SGHTA and CDR2 is FQGNSA in the germline V gene.